A selection of T cell receptor beta chains follows, all from one sample in a study of cytomegalovirus exposure and HLA in healthy donors. Repertoires were generated with immunoSEQ multiplex PCR, while TCRdb's copy carries only in-frame clones and drops some. The sample records around 240,000 clones, roughly 82% being singletons. The sequenced sample consisted of PBMCs. The receptors come from a woman between 40 and 50 years old in good health and CMV-seropositive. The CDR3 runs from the conserved cysteine through the conserved F or W. D genes are given only for firm matches. A row's size may be missing; if present it is once, few, many or a size class.

clone_size	v_call	d_call	j_call	cdr3_length	cdr3_nt	cdr3_aa
-	TRBV27	TRBD1	TRBJ2-7	14	TGTGCCAGCAGGTCCACCGGGACAGCCTACGAGCAGTACTTC	CASRSTGTAYEQYF
-	TRBV6-5	TRBD1	TRBJ1-4	16	TGTGCCAGCAGTTATACAGGGGTTACAACTAATGAAAAACTGTTTTTT	CASSYTGVTTNEKLFF
-	TRBV5-1	-	TRBJ1-1	15	TGCGCCAGCAGCCAAATTCCCCAGGGCTCTATGGGGGCTTTCTTT	CASSQIPQGSMGAFF
-	TRBV27	TRBD1	TRBJ1-2	15	TGTGCCAGCAGGCTGACAGGGCCGATTAACTATGGCTACACCTTC	CASRLTGPINYGYTF
-	TRBV7-2	-	TRBJ1-3	13	TGTGCCAGCAGCTTAGTTTCCAGGGAAGTCAGTTATTTT	CASSLVSREVSYF
-	TRBV7-6	-	TRBJ1-6	18	TGTGCCAGCAGCTTAAATTACAGGGAGTCGATTAAGGATTCACCCCTCCACTTT	CASSLNYRESIKDSPLHF
-	TRBV7-9	-	TRBJ2-7	16	TGTGCCAGCAGCCCACAGTACAGGGGGGGCTCCTACGAGCAGTACTTC	CASSPQYRGGSYEQYF
-	TRBV9	-	TRBJ2-6	17	TGTGCCAGCAGCGTGCGTGGGAGGAGCTCTGGGGCCAACGTCCTGACTTTC	CASSVRGRSSGANVLTF
-	TRBV27	-	TRBJ2-7	12	TGTGCCAGCAGTAGAACAGCAAACGAGCAGTACTTC	CASSRTANEQYF
-	TRBV11-2	-	TRBJ2-7	15	TGTGCCAGCAGCTTCGAGAGTAGCGGCGACTACGAGCAGTACTTC	CASSFESSGDYEQYF
-	TRBV21-1	-	TRBJ2-7	15	TGTGCCAGCAGCAACAAAACGCGGAACTCCTACGAGCAGTACTTC	CASSNKTRNSYEQYF
-	TRBV19	TRBD2	TRBJ2-4	15	TGTGCCAGTAGGGAAGGGAGGGCCACCAAAAACATTCAGTACTTC	CASREGRATKNIQYF
-	TRBV7-2	-	TRBJ2-7	14	TGTGCCAGCAGCCCAAACCAGGGGTCCTACGAGCAGTACTTC	CASSPNQGSYEQYF
-	TRBV4-2	-	TRBJ1-1	15	TGTGCCAGCAGCCAAGATCAGGCGACAGCCACTGAAGCTTTCTTT	CASSQDQATATEAFF
-	TRBV12-5	TRBD2	TRBJ2-3	15	TGTGCTAGTGGTTTTGTGGCGGGAGGAACAGATACGCAGTATTTT	CASGFVAGGTDTQYF
once	TRBV30	TRBD1	TRBJ1-4	16	TGTGCCTGGAGTGTCCCGACAGGGTTTCCTAATGAAAAACTGTTTTTT	CAWSVPTGFPNEKLFF
-	TRBV7-2	TRBD2	TRBJ2-3	16	TGTGCCAGCAGCAGCATCACTAGCGGGGGGGCAGATACGCAGTATTTT	CASSSITSGGADTQYF
-	TRBV5-6	TRBD2	TRBJ2-7	17	TGTGCCAGCAGATATATGGGACTAGCGGATCGATCCTACGAGCAGTACTTC	CASRYMGLADRSYEQYF
few	TRBV18	TRBD2	TRBJ2-3	16	TGTGCCAGCTCGGGAACTAGCGGGACTAGCACAGATACGCAGTATTTT	CASSGTSGTSTDTQYF
-	TRBV18	-	TRBJ1-1	16	TGTGCCAGCTCACCATCGTGGGGGGGACTGAACACTGAAGCTTTCTTT	CASSPSWGGLNTEAFF
-	TRBV4-1	TRBD1	TRBJ1-2	16	TGCGCCAGCAGCGCCCCTGAGGCAGGGGGCTTGAATGGCTACACCTTC	CASSAPEAGGLNGYTF
-	TRBV9	TRBD2	TRBJ2-7	16	TGTGCCAGCAGCGTAGGAGTAGCGGGGGGGACCTACGAGCAGTACTTC	CASSVGVAGGTYEQYF
-	TRBV6-1	-	TRBJ1-1	13	TGTGCCAGCAGCGAAACAGGGAACACTGAAGCTTTCTTT	CASSETGNTEAFF
-	TRBV5-1	TRBD2	TRBJ2-1	16	TGCGCCAGCAGCTTGGATCCTAGCGGAACCGTAGATGAGCAGTTCTTC	CASSLDPSGTVDEQFF
-	TRBV7-9	-	TRBJ1-1	14	TGTGCCAGCAGCTTCCGGACAACGAACACTGAAGCTTTCTTT	CASSFRTTNTEAFF
-	TRBV27	-	TRBJ1-2	15	TGTGCCAGCAGTTCCCCGCGGGACGGCCTCTATGGCTACACCTTC	CASSSPRDGLYGYTF
-	TRBV19	-	TRBJ1-5	14	TGTGCCAGTAGTATAGACAGGGGCAATCAGCCCCAGCATTTT	CASSIDRGNQPQHF
-	TRBV30	TRBD1	TRBJ2-5	16	TGTGCCTGGACCCCCGGGACAGGGGGATGGCAAGAGACCCAGTACTTC	CAWTPGTGGWQETQYF
-	TRBV14	TRBD2	TRBJ2-1	13	TGTGCCAGCAGCCGGCTCCGCGGGGGGGCCCAATTCTTC	CASSRLRGGAQFF
-	TRBV10-1	-	TRBJ2-5	14	TGCGCCAGCAGTGAAGGCAGGGCGATGGAGACCCAGTACTTC	CASSEGRAMETQYF
-	TRBV9	TRBD1	TRBJ1-3	16	TGTGCCAGCAGCGCCTCCGGGACAGGGACTGGAAACACCATATATTTT	CASSASGTGTGNTIYF
-	TRBV7-9	-	TRBJ1-1	13	TGTGCCAGCAGCCGAGCATCCTCGGAGGAAGCTTTCTTT	CASSRASSEEAFF
few	TRBV27	-	TRBJ1-5	18	TGTGCCAGCAGTTCTAGGTTCCCCACACAGGGACAAAATCAGCCCCAGCATTTT	CASSSRFPTQGQNQPQHF
-	TRBV7-3	TRBD1	TRBJ1-6	19	TGTGCCAGCAGTCACAGGGGGGGTCCCACCGGCTCCTATAATTCACCCCTCCACTTT	CASSHRGGPTGSYNSPLHF
once	TRBV2	TRBD2	TRBJ2-7	15	TGTGCCAGCAGTGGTGGCGGGGGGGCGAGGGACGAGCAGTACTTC	CASSGGGGARDEQYF
-	TRBV4-3	-	TRBJ2-2	17	TGCGCCAGCAGCCAAGGAGGACAGCTTATATTCACCGGGGAGCTGTTTTTT	CASSQGGQLIFTGELFF
-	TRBV5-5	-	TRBJ2-5	13	TGTGCCAGCAGCCGGGGGGCAGAAGAGACCCAGTACTTC	CASSRGAEETQYF
once	TRBV2	TRBD1	TRBJ1-2	13	TGTGCCAGCGCTAGAGGGACAGAGGCAAGAGAAACCTTC	CASARGTEARETF
few	TRBV29-1	TRBD1	TRBJ2-3	15	TGCAGCGCCCCTCGGGGACAGGGTGTCATAGATACGCAGTATTTT	CSAPRGQGVIDTQYF
-	TRBV19	-	TRBJ1-1	15	TGTGCCAGTAGTATCTTACAGGCGCTGAACACTGAAGCTTTCTTT	CASSILQALNTEAFF
-	TRBV27	TRBD1	TRBJ2-1	16	TGTGCCAGCAGTTCGATACTTCCGGGACAGAGCAATGAGCAGTTCTTC	CASSSILPGQSNEQFF
-	TRBV7-9	-	TRBJ1-2	13	TGTGCCAGCGCCTTGGGGCCAACTGGTGGCTACACCTTC	CASALGPTGGYTF
few	TRBV7-9	-	TRBJ2-3	15	TGTGCCAGCAGCTTAGACCTATCTAGCACAGATACGCAGTATTTT	CASSLDLSSTDTQYF
-	TRBV5-4	TRBD2	TRBJ2-1	15	TGTGCCAGCAGCTCTGGGCTAGCGGGGGTTGGTGAGCAGTTCTTC	CASSSGLAGVGEQFF
few	TRBV11-2	-	TRBJ2-7	12	TGTGCCACTTCGGGTAACTCCTACGAGCAGTACTTC	CATSGNSYEQYF
-	TRBV28	-	TRBJ1-5	16	TGTGCCAGCAGTTTTTTCAGGGGAGGGGGCAATCAGCCCCAGCATTTT	CASSFFRGGGNQPQHF
-	TRBV30	-	TRBJ1-5	13	TGTGCCTGGAGTCCGAGAGGCGAACAGCCCCAGCATTTT	CAWSPRGEQPQHF
-	TRBV19	TRBD2	TRBJ2-1	18	TGTGCCAGTAGTGATCCTCCGGGACTAGCGGGTAATAGACGTGAGCAGTTCTTC	CASSDPPGLAGNRREQFF
large	TRBV4-2	TRBD2	TRBJ2-7	13	TGTGCCAGCAGCTACACCCTAGCGGAGGAGCAGTACTTC	CASSYTLAEEQYF
-	TRBV7-2	-	TRBJ1-6	18	TGTGCCAGCAGCTCGCCCCCGGGACACCTCTCCTATAATTCACCCCTCCACTTT	CASSSPPGHLSYNSPLHF
-	TRBV27	-	TRBJ2-3	16	TGTGCCAGCAGAACCACGGGACACTCTAGCACAGATACGCAGTATTTT	CASRTTGHSSTDTQYF
-	TRBV7-3	TRBD2	TRBJ2-1	15	TGTGCCAGCAGCCAAACTAGCGGGCCGTACAATGAGCAGTTCTTC	CASSQTSGPYNEQFF
-	TRBV29-1	-	TRBJ2-2	14	TGCAGCGTTGCGGAGGGTAGAAGGACCGGGGAGCTGTTTTTT	CSVAEGRRTGELFF
-	TRBV9	-	TRBJ2-3	15	TGTGCCAGCAGCGTAGATCTCCTAGTCGCAGATACGCAGTATTTT	CASSVDLLVADTQYF